Listed below are T cell receptor beta chains from one sample, sequenced in a study of blood T cell repertoires in COVID-19. Libraries were prepared by immunoSEQ multiplex PCR; TCRdb keeps only in-frame clonotypes and omits some of them. The sample gives under 150,000 clones, 55% to 70% of which show up once; 2.2% is in the top ten. Sequences were obtained from peripheral blood. The receptors derive from a woman aged 65 to 85 with acute or convalescent COVID-19. Both conserved end residues are part of each CDR3.

TRBJ1-3,TRBV5-5,CASSSGQLSGNTIYF
TRBJ2-2,TRBV5-1,CASSGTSGRVTGELFF
TRBJ2-2,TRBV27,CASSLELAGVDRELFF
TRBJ1-2,TRBV6-6,CASSYSGGERGYGYTF
TRBJ2-7,TRBV2,CASKSSYEQYF
TRBJ2-2,TRBV10-2,CASRDGGADTGELFF
TRBJ1-1,TRBV7-2,CASSQGPVSGTEAFF
TRBJ2-2,TRBV19,CASSILPGGRAGELFF
TRBJ1-1,TRBV5-1,CASSSTGTGATEAFF
TRBJ2-2,TRBV5-1,CASSPRAGGPGELFF
TRBJ2-7,TRBV9,CASSVEAGTPYEQYF
TRBJ1-4,TRBV30,CAWNRENEKLFF
TRBJ2-7,TRBV4-1,CASSPGLTAYEQYF
TRBJ2-1,TRBV9,CASSPAGRLLGNEQFF
TRBJ2-1,TRBV5-1,CASSSEGASGRTSSSYNEQFF
TRBJ1-2,TRBV18,CASSPTGAESGYTF
TRBJ2-2,TRBV27,CASNKGLAGDTGELFF
TRBJ2-7,TRBV11-2,CASSLGGRVVDEQYF
TRBJ2-1,TRBV30,CAWTQTGTGALGEQFF
TRBJ1-2,TRBV3-1/TRBV3-2,CASSQVERGRYGYTF
TRBJ2-2,TRBV28,CASKGTAPGELFF
TRBJ2-5,TRBV19,CASNRGLGETQYF
TRBJ1-5,TRBV7-9,CATEQDSNQPQHF
TRBJ1-1,TRBV5-6,CASSFYGEAFF
TRBJ2-1,TRBV2,CASSEGVEQFF
TRBJ2-3,TRBV27,CASSLGTGPTDTQYF
TRBJ2-6,TRBV4-3,CASSQDFTGAASGANVLTF
TRBJ2-1,TRBV5-1,CASSFGGALNLYNEQFF
TRBJ1-1,TRBV19,CASSHLPGQGDDEAFF
TRBJ2-1,TRBV3-1/TRBV3-2,CASSQDPSVREQFF
TRBJ2-7,TRBV6-5,CASSYRRANEQYF
TRBJ1-2,TRBV4-1,CASSQVGPGQSNYGYTF
TRBJ2-5,TRBV6-1,CASSVGLAGGLKETQYF